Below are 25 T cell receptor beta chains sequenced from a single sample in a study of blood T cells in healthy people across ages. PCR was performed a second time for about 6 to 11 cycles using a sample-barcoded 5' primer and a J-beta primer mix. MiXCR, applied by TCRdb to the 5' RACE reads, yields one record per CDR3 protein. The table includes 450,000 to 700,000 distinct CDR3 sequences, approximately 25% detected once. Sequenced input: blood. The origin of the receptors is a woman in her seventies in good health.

CDR3: CASSQESQGGFTEAFF. CDR3 in DNA: TGTGCCAGCAGCCAAGAAAGCCAGGGGGGATTCACTGAAGCTTTCTTT. The rearrangement links TRBV4-2 to TRBJ1-1; TRBD1 agrees at 7 bases. Germline CDR1 and CDR2: LGHNA and YNFKEQ. CDR3 size: 16 residues. V shed 0 bases and J 4 bases; nucleotides not matched to a gene: 8.

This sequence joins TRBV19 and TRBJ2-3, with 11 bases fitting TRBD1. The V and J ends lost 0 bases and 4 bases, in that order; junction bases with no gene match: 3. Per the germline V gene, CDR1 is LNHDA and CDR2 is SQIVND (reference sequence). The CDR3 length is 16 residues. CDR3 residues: CASSIDRTGGSDTQYF. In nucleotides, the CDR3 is TGTGCCAGTAGTATAGATAGGACAGGGGGCTCAGATACGCAGTATTTT.

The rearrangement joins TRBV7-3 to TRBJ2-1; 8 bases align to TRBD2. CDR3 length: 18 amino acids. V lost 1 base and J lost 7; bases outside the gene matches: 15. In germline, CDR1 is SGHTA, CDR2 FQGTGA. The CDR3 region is CASSLRPLGRGGGNEQFF. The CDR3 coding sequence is TGTGCCAGCAGCTTAAGGCCCTTGGGTCGGGGGGGCGGGAATGAGCAGTTCTTC.

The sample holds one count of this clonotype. CDR3 region: CASSQDPGGAWETQYF. In DNA form, the CDR3 reads TGTGCCAGCAGCCAAGATCCCGGGGGGGCCTGGGAGACCCAGTACTTC. The chain carries TRBV3-1 and TRBJ2-5, with 8 positions matching TRBD2. The ends lost 0 bases at V and 5 bases at J; junction bases unmatched: 8. The CDR3 is 16 amino acids. Germline V CDR1 and CDR2: LGHDT, YNNKEL (reference sequence).

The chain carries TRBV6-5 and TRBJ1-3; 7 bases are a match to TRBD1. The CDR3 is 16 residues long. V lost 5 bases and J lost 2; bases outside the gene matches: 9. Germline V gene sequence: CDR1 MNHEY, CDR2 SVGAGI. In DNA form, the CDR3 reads TGTGCCAGCAGTCGCTCGGACAGGTTACCTGGAAACACCATATATTTT. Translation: CASSRSDRLPGNTIYF.

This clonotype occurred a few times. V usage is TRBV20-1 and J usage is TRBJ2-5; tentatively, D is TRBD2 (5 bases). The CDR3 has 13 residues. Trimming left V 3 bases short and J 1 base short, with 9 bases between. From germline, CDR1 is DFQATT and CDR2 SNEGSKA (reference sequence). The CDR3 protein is CSARRTPQETQYF. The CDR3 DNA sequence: TGCAGTGCTAGGCGGACTCCCCAAGAGACCCAGTACTTC.

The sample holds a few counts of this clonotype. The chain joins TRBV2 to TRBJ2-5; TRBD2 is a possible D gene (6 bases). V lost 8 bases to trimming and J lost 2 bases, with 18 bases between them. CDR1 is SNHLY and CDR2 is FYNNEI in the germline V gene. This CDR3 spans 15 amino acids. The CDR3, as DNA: TGTGCCAGCCCAACACATCCAGGGAGGCAAGAGACCCAGTACTTC. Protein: CASPTHPGRQETQYF. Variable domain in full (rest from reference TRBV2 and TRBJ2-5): EPEVTQTPSHQVTQMGQEVILRCVPISNHLYFYWYRQILGQKVEFLVSFYNNEISEKSEIFDDQFSVERPDGSNFTLKIRSTKLEDSAMYFCASPTHPGRQETQYFGPGTRLLVL.

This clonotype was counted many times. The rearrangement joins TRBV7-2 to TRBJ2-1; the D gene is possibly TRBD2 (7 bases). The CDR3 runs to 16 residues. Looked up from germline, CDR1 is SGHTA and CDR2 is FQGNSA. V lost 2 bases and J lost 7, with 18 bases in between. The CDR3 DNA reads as TGTGCCAGCAGCTTAAGTGTGCGGGGGCGAGGAAATGAGCAGTTCTTC. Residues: CASSLSVRGRGNEQFF.

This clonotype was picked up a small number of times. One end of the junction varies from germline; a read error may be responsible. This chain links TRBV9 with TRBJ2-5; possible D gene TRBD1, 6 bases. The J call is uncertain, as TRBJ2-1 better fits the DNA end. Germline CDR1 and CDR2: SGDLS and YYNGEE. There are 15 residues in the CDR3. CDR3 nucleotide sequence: TGTGCCAGCAGCGTACAGGGGAACACTTACAATGAACAGTTCTTC. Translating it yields CASSVQGNTYNEQFF.

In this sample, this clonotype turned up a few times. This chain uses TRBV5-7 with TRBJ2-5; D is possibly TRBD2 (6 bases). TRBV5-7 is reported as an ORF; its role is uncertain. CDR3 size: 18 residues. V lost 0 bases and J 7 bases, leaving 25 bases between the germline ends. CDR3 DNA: TGTGCCAGCAGCTTGGTTGGCGGGCCCCCAAACCCGGGAGTGACCCAGTACTTC. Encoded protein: CASSLVGGPPNPGVTQYF.

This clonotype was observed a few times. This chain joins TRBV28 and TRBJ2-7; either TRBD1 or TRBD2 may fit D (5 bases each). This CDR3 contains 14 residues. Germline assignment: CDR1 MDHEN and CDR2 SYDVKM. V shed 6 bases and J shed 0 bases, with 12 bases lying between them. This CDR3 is CASRLAGSSYEQYF. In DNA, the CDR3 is TGTGCCAGCAGATTGGCAGGGAGCTCCTACGAGCAGTACTTC.

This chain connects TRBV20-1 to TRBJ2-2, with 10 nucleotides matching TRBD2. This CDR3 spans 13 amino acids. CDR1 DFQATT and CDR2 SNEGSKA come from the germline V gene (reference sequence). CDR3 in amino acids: CSALTSGTGELFF. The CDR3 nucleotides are TGCAGCGCCCTGACTAGCGGGACCGGGGAGCTGTTTTTT.

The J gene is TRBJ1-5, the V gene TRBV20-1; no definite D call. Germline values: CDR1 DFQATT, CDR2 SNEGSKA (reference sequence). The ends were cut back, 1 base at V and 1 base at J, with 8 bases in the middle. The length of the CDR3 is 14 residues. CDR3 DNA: TGCAGTGCTAGAGGGGAGGGAAGCAATCAGCCCCAGCATTTT. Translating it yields CSARGEGSNQPQHF.

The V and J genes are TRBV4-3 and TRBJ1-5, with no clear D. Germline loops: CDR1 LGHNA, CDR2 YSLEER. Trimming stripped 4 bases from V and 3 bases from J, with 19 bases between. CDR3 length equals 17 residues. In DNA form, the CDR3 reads TGCGCCAGCAGCCGGACCTTGAGTGGAGGGTCCAATCAGCCCCAGCATTTT. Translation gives CASSRTLSGGSNQPQHF.

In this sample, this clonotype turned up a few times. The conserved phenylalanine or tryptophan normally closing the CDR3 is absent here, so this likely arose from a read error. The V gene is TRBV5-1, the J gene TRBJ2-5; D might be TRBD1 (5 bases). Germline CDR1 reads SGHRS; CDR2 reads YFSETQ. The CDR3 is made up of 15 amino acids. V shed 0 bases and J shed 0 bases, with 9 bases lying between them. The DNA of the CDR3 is TGCGCCAGCAGCTTGGGGACACTTTACCAAGAGACCCAGTACGTC. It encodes CASSLGTLYQETQYV.

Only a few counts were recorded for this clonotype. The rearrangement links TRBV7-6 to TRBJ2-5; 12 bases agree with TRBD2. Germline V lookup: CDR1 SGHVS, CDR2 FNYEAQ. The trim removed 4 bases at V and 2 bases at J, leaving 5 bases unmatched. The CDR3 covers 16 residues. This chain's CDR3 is CASSYGLAGSQETQYF. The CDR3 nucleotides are TGTGCCAGCAGCTACGGACTAGCGGGGAGTCAAGAGACCCAGTACTTC. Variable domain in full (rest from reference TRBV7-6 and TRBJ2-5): GAGVSQSPRYKVTKRGQDVALRCDPISGHVSLYWYRQALGQGPEFLTYFNYEAQQDKSGLPNDRFSAERPEGSISTLTIQRTEQRDSAMYRCASSYGLAGSQETQYFGPGTRLLVL.

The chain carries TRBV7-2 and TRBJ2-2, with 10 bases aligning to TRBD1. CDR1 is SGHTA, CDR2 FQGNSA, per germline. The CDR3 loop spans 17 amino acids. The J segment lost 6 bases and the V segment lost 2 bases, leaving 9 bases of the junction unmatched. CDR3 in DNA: TGTGCCAGCAGCTTAATTTCTGGGACAGGGGCCCCCGGGGAGCTGTTTTTT. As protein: CASSLISGTGAPGELFF.

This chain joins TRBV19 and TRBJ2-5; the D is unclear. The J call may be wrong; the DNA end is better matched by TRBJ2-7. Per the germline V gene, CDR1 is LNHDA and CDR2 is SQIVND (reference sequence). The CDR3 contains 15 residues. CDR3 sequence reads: CASTETGSLSYEQYF. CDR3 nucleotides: TGTGCCAGTACCGAGACTGGATCCCTCTCCTACGAGCAGTACTTC.

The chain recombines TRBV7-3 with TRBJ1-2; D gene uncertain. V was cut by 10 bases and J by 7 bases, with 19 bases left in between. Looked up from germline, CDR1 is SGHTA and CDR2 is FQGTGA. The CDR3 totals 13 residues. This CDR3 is CAKKNTEGGGYTF. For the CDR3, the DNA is TGTGCCAAAAAGAACACAGAGGGCGGTGGCTACACCTTC.

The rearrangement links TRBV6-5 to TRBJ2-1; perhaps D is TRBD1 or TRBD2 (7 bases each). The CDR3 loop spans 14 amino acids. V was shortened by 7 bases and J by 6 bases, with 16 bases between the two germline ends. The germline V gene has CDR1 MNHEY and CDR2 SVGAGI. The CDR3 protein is CASTSGGATNEQFF. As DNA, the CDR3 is TGTGCCAGCACCTCAGGGGGGGCGACCAATGAGCAGTTCTTC.

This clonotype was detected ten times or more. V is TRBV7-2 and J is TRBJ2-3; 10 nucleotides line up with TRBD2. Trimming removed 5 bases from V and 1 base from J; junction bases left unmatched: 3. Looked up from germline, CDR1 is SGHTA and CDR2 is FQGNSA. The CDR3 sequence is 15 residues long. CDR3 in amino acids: CASSPSGGGTDTQYF. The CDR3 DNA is TGTGCCAGCAGCCCTAGCGGGGGAGGCACAGATACGCAGTATTTT.

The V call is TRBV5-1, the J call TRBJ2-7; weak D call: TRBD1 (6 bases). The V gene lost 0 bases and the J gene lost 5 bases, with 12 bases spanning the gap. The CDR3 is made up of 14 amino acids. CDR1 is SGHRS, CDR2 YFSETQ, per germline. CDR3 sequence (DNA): TGCGCCAGCAGCTTGGGGTCAGGACAGAACGAGCAGTACTTC. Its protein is CASSLGSGQNEQYF.

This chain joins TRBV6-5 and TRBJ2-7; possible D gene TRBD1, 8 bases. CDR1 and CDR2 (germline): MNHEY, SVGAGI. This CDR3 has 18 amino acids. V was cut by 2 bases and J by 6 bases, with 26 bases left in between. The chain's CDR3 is CASSYRSSAGTGRSEQYF. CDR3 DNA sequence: TGTGCCAGCAGTTACAGATCGTCAGCGGGGACAGGAAGGAGCGAGCAGTACTTC.

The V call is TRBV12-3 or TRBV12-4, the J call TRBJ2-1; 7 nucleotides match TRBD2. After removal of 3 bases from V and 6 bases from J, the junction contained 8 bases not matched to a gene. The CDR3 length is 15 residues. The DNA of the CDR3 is TGTGCCAGCAGTTTGCGGCCTAGCGGTAGCAATGAGCAGTTCTTC. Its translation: CASSLRPSGSNEQFF.

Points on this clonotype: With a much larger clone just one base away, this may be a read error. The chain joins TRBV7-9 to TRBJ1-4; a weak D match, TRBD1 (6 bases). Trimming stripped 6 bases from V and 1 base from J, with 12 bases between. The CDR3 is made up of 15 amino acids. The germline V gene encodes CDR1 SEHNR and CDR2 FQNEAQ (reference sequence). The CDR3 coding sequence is TGTGCCAGCAGTACTACAGGGCGAACTAATGAAAAACTGTTTTTT. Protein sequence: CASSTTGRTNEKLFF.